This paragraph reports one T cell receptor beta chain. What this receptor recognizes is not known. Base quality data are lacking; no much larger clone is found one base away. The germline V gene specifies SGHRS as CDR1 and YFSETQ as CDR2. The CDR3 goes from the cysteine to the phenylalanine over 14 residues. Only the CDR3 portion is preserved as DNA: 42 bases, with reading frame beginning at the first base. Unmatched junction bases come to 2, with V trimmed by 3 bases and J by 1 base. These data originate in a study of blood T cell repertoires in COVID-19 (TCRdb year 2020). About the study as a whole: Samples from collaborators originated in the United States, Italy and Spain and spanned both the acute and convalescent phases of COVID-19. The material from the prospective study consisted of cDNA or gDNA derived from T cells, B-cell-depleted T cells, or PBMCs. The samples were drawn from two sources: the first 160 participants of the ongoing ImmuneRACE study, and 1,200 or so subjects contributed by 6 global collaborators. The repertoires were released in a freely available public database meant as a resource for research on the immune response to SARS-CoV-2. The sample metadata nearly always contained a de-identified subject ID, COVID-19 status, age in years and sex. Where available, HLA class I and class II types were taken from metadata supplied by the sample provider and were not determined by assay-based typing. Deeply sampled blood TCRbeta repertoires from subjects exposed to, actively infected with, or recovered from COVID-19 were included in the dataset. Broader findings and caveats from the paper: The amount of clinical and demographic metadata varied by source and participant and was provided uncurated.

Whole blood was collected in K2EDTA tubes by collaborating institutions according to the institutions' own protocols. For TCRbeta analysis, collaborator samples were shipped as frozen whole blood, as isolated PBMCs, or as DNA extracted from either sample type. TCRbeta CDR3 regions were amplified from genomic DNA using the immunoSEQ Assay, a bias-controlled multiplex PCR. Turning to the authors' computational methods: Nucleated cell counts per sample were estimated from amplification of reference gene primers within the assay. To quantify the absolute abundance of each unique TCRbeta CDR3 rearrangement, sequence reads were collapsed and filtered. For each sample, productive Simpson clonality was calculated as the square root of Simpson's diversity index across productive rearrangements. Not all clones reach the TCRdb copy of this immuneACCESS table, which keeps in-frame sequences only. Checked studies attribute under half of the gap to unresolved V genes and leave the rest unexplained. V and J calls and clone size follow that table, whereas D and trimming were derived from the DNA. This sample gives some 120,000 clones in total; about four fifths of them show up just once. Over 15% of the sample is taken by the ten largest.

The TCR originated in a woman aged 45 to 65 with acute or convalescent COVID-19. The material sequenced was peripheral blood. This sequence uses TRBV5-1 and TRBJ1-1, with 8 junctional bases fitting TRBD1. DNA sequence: TGCGCCAGCAGCTCCGACAGGGGGAACACTGAAGCTTTCTTT. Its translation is CASSSDRGNTEAFF.